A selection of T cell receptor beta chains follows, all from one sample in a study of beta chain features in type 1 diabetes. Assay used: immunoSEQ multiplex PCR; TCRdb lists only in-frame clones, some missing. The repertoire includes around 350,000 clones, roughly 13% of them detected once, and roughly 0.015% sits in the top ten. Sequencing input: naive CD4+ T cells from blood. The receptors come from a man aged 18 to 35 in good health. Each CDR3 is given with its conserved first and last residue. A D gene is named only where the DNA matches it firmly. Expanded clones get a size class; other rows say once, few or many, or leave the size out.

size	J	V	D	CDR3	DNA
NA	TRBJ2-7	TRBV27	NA	CASSLGYLGSSYEQYF	TGTGCCAGCAGTTTAGGGTACCTGGGGAGCTCCTACGAGCAGTACTTC
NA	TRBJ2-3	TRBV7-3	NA	CASSLGRPDTQYF	TGTGCCAGCAGCTTAGGGAGGCCCGATACGCAGTATTTT
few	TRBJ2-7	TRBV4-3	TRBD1	CASSPQARTGFYEQYF	TGCGCCAGCAGCCCACAAGCGAGGACAGGGTTTTACGAGCAGTACTTC
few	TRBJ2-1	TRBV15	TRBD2	CATSREDGLAYEQFF	TGTGCCACCAGCAGAGAGGACGGACTAGCATATGAGCAGTTCTTC
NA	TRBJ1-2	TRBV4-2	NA	CASSQDRYGYTF	TGTGCCAGCAGCCAAGATAGATATGGCTACACCTTC
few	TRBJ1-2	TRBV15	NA	CATSRDTGNGYTF	TGTGCCACCAGCAGAGACACAGGGAACGGCTACACCTTC
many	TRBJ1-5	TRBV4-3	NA	CASSQGRSNQPQHF	TGCGCCAGCAGCCAGGGCCGAAGCAATCAGCCCCAGCATTTT
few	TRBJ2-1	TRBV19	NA	CASSSGGWNEQFF	TGTGCCAGTAGTTCAGGGGGGTGGAATGAGCAGTTCTTC
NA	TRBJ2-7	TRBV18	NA	CASSPGRVYEQYF	TGTGCCAGCTCACCAGGCAGGGTCTACGAGCAGTACTTC
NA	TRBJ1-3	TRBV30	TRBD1	CAWGQGASGNTIYF	TGTGCCTGGGGTCAGGGGGCTTCTGGAAACACCATATATTTT
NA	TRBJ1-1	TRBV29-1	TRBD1	CSADRGRTEAFF	TGCAGCGCTGACAGGGGGCGGACTGAAGCTTTCTTT
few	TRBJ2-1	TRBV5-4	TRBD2	CASSPGTSAYNEQFF	TGTGCCAGCAGCCCCGGGACTAGCGCATACAATGAGCAGTTCTTC
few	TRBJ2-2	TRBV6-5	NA	CASTRSTNTGELFF	TGTGCCAGCACCAGATCAACGAACACCGGGGAGCTGTTTTTT
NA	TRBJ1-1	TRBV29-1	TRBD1	CSVEPSGTGGTEAFF	TGCAGCGTTGAACCCTCCGGGACAGGGGGCACTGAAGCTTTCTTT